These 25 T cell receptor beta chains originate from one sample sequenced in a study of CD8+CD57+ T cells in acquired aplastic anemia. The template for TCR beta VDJ and CDR3 sequence profiling was genomic DNA. Using its own MiXCR run on the reads, TCRdb lists one record per CDR3 protein. The sample has approximately 300,000 distinct CDR3 sequences; 45% to 65% are singletons. Patients chosen for sequencing had shown CD8+CD57+ cell expansion by flow cytometry. Material: sorted CD4+, CD8+, or CD8+CD57+ T cells (not recorded which) from PBMCs. Receptors originate from a human donor with aplastic anemia.

The table lists this clonotype with a count of one. Here the CDR3 omits its conserved ending phenylalanine or tryptophan, so a read error is the likely source. This rearrangement joins TRBV11-2 to TRBJ2-7, with D tentatively TRBD2 (5 bases). The CDR3 contains 12 residues. The germline V gene has CDR1 SGHAT and CDR2 FQNNGV. Trimming shortened V by 0 bases and J by 10 bases, and 10 bases separated the two germline ends. CDR3 protein: CASSLEEGFQYL. Written as DNA, the CDR3 is TGTGCCAGCAGCTTAGAAGAGGGTTTCCAGTACCTC.

The V call is TRBV12-3 or TRBV12-4, the J call TRBJ2-3; 11 bases match TRBD2. Trimming removed 8 bases from V and 11 bases from J; junction bases left unmatched: 12. The CDR3 is 14 amino acids. The CDR3 nucleotides are TGTGCCAGCCAGACTAGCGGGGCCTACAATGAGCAGTATTTT. Its translation is CASQTSGAYNEQYF.

The chain combines TRBV15 with TRBJ1-1; 7 nucleotides agree with TRBD1. Germline lookup yields CDR1 LNHNV and CDR2 YYDKDF (reference sequence). With 0 bases clipped from V and 5 bases from J, the junction kept 6 bases outside the gene matches. The CDR3 contains 15 residues. The CDR3 protein is CATSRDDRVRTEAFF. DNA of the CDR3: TGTGCCACCAGCAGAGATGACAGGGTAAGGACTGAAGCTTTCTTT. The variable domain in full, completed from reference TRBV15 and TRBJ1-1, reads DAMVIQNPRYQVTQFGKPVTLSCSQTLNHNVMYWYQQKSSQAPKLLFHYYDKDFNNEADTPDNFQSRRPNTSFCFLDIRSPGLGDTAMYLCATSRDDRVRTEAFFGQGTRLTVV.

This clonotype was seen only a few times. The rearrangement links TRBV7-3 to TRBJ1-5, with a weak D call TRBD1 (6 bases). CDR1 SGHTA and CDR2 FQGTGA come from the germline V gene. The CDR3 has 13 residues. V shed 5 bases and J shed 5 bases, with 10 bases lying between them. The CDR3 coding sequence is TGTGCCAGCAGCCAAAACAGGGATCAGCCCCAGCATTTT. It translates to CASSQNRDQPQHF.

This chain connects TRBV5-4 to TRBJ2-2, with 15 bases identical to TRBD2. V trimming: 5 bases; J trimming: 1 base; junction bases outside the gene matches: 6. The CDR3 spans 18 residues. In germline, CDR1 is SGHNT, CDR2 YYREEE (reference sequence). The CDR3 DNA reads TGTGCCAGCAGTTCCGGGACTAGCGGGAGGCGGAACACCGGGGAGCTGTTTTTT. It codes for CASSSGTSGRRNTGELFF. Complete variable domain (other parts from reference TRBV5-4 and TRBJ2-2): ETGVTQSPTHLIKTRGQQVTLRCSSQSGHNTVSWYQQALGQGPQFIFQYYREEENGRGNFPPRFSGLQFPNYSSELNVNALELDDSALYLCASSSGTSGRRNTGELFFGEGSRLTVL.

The rearrangement uses TRBV29-1 and TRBJ1-1, with 7 nucleotides matching TRBD1. CDR1 is SQVTM and CDR2 is ANQGSEA in the germline V gene. V shed 3 bases and J 4 bases; nucleotides not matched to a gene: 5. This CDR3 region has 13 residues. The CDR3 sequence: CSVEGRGTTEAFF. As DNA, the CDR3 is TGCAGCGTTGAGGGCAGGGGGACCACTGAAGCTTTCTTT.

The V and J genes are TRBV10-3 and TRBJ2-7; D is undetermined. There are 17 residues in the CDR3. With 4 bases removed from V and 2 bases from J, the gap between germline ends came to 21 bases. Germline lookup yields CDR1 ENHRY and CDR2 SYGVKD. CDR3 nucleotide sequence: TGTGCCATCAGTGTGAAGGAAGCGTCAGGCCCGCCCTACGAGCAGTACTTC. It translates to CAISVKEASGPPYEQYF.

The chain uses TRBV25-1 and TRBJ2-7, with a weak D call TRBD2 (5 bases). CDR3 length: 14 amino acids. Germline V CDR1 and CDR2: MGHDK, SYGVNS. Trimming pared 5 bases from V and 5 bases from J, leaving 16 bases between. The CDR3 nucleotides read TGTGCCAGCAGTCGAGGGTCAGTACTGGACGAGCAGTACTTC. This gives the protein CASSRGSVLDEQYF.

The chain combines TRBV11-1 with TRBJ2-7; 8 positions match TRBD2. The trim removed 3 bases at V and 0 bases at J, leaving 7 bases unmatched. This CDR3 comprises 16 residues. Germline V gene sequence: CDR1 SGHAT, CDR2 FQDESV (reference sequence). CDR3 region: CASSFAGTSSSYEQYF. The CDR3 DNA sequence: TGTGCCAGCAGCTTTGCCGGGACTAGTTCCTCCTACGAGCAGTACTTC. The full variable domain, in which reference TRBV11-1 and TRBJ2-7 provide the parts outside the CDR3, is EAEVAQSPRYKITEKSQAVAFWCDPISGHATLYWYRQILGQGPELLVQFQDESVVDDSQLPKDRFSAERLKGVDSTLKIQPAELGDSAMYLCASSFAGTSSSYEQYFGPGTRLTVT.

The rearrangement links TRBV10-1 to TRBJ1-1; D is undetermined. V dropped 2 bases and J dropped 4 bases, with 8 bases sitting between them. Looked up from germline, CDR1 is WNHNN and CDR2 is SYGVQD (reference sequence). The CDR3 length is 13 residues. The CDR3: CASSETASTEAFF. The CDR3 nucleotides read TGCGCCAGCAGTGAGACAGCAAGCACTGAAGCTTTCTTT.

This chain uses TRBV2 with TRBJ1-1, with a possible D match to TRBD1 (5 bases). The V and J ends lost 6 bases and 1 base respectively, with 15 bases between them. In germline, CDR1 is SNHLY, CDR2 FYNNEI. The CDR3 is made up of 15 amino acids. The CDR3 nucleotides are TGTGCCAGCAGGGAGGGACTCCCTGCGAACACTGAAGCTTTCTTT. It encodes CASREGLPANTEAFF.

With regard to this clonotype: Sequence at one end of the junction differs from germline and may be a read error. The gene calls are TRBV29-1 and TRBJ2-7, with D perhaps TRBD1 (5 bases). Germline CDR1 and CDR2: SQVTM and ANQGSEA. This CDR3 has 13 amino acids. The CDR3: CSAKQASSYKQYF. CDR3 DNA sequence: TGCAGCGCCAAACAGGCGAGCTCCTACAAGCAGTACTTC.

The V call is TRBV7-3, the J call TRBJ2-5; no clear D. V lost 5 bases and J lost 5, with 15 bases in between. The CDR3 runs 14 residues. Germline loops: CDR1 SGHTA, CDR2 FQGTGA. CDR3 nucleotides: TGTGCCAGCAGCCCTGGGTCCGTCCGGGAGACCCAGTACTTC. This codes for CASSPGSVRETQYF.

This clonotype was counted only a few times. The V and J genes are TRBV7-8 and TRBJ2-3, with unresolved D. The V end was cut by 5 bases, the J end by 3 bases, with 12 bases between. The CDR3 consists of 14 residues. CDR1 is SGHVS, CDR2 FQNEAQ, per germline. CDR3 DNA: TGTGCCAGCAGCCCCTCGGACGGGACAGATACGCAGTATTTT. Translation: CASSPSDGTDTQYF.

This clonotype has at least ten counts. The V gene is TRBV3-1, the J gene TRBJ1-1, with a tentative D call TRBD1 (6 bases). V was pared by 4 bases and J by 3 bases, with 12 bases between. Looked up from germline, CDR1 is LGHDT and CDR2 is YNNKEL (reference sequence). CDR3 length: 14 residues. The DNA for the CDR3 is TGTGCCAGCAGCCCAGGAGGACAGTACACTGAAGCTTTCTTT. Translating it yields CASSPGGQYTEAFF.

This clonotype was picked up many times. This chain uses TRBV5-8 with TRBJ1-1; possibly TRBD1 for D (6 bases). CDR1 is SGHTS, CDR2 YDEGEE, per germline. The CDR3 extends over 15 amino acids. Trimming took 4 bases from V and 0 from J, leaving 13 bases between them. CDR3 residues: CASSPQGTLNTEAFF. CDR3 bases: TGTGCCAGCAGCCCACAGGGTACTCTGAACACTGAAGCTTTCTTT.

J is TRBJ2-1 and V is TRBV15; D unclear. CDR1 and CDR2 (germline): LNHNV, YYDKDF (reference sequence). V shed 5 bases and J shed 7 bases, with 9 bases lying between them. This CDR3 is built from 12 residues. The CDR3 DNA follows: TGTGCCACCAGCGCTCGTCAGAATGAGCAGTTCTTC. This gives the protein CATSARQNEQFF.

V is TRBV7-8 and J is TRBJ2-3; TRBD2 might be the D (5 bases). The V and J ends lost 8 bases and 1 base respectively, with 13 bases between them. CDR1 is SGHVS and CDR2 is FQNEAQ in the germline V gene. The CDR3 covers 14 residues. The CDR3 nucleotides are TGTGCCAGCGGGCTTCGCGGGCGCACAGATACGCAGTATTTT. Amino acids: CASGLRGRTDTQYF.

This chain uses TRBV5-1 with TRBJ2-5, with 10 bases lining up with TRBD2. The CDR3 covers 15 residues. The trim removed 4 bases at V and 7 bases at J, leaving 10 bases unmatched. CDR1 SGHRS and CDR2 YFSETQ come from the germline V gene. CDR3 region: CASSTSGRAWGTQYF. In nucleotides, the CDR3 is TGCGCCAGCAGCACAAGCGGGAGGGCGTGGGGGACCCAGTACTTC.

At least ten counts were recorded for this clonotype. The chain carries TRBV3-1 and TRBJ2-5; 9 positions match TRBD2. Per the germline V gene, CDR1 is LGHDT and CDR2 is YNNKEL (reference sequence). This CDR3 spans 15 amino acids. The junction had 10 bases not matched to a gene; V was cut back by 6 bases and J by 5 bases. CDR3 in DNA: TGTGCCAGCAGGCCCGCGGGGGGGCGAAGGGAGACCCAGTACTTC. Translated: CASRPAGGRRETQYF.

This clonotype was picked up a small number of times. An end of the junction does not agree with germline; a read error may underlie this. The chain uses TRBV12-3 or TRBV12-4 and TRBJ1-5; D may be TRBD1 (6 bases). The CDR3 totals 16 residues. The CDR3 sequence: CASSWGGGGDNQPRHF. In DNA form, the CDR3 reads TGTGCCAGCAGTTGGGGCGGGGGTGGGGACAATCAGCCCCGGCATTTT.

This clonotype was picked up a small number of times. The chain couples TRBV7-9 to TRBJ2-1; D may match TRBD1 or TRBD2 (5 bases each). The CDR3 is made up of 15 amino acids. Trimming stripped 7 bases from V and 5 bases from J, with 18 bases between. The V gene's germline CDR1 is SEHNR and CDR2 FQNEAQ (reference sequence). The CDR3 here is CASILYVGVNNEQFF. The CDR3 region has the DNA TGTGCCAGCATCCTCTACGTGGGGGTAAACAATGAGCAGTTCTTC.

The gene calls are TRBV2 and TRBJ2-5; TRBD2 matches 15 bases. The J segment lost 7 bases and the V segment lost 7 bases, leaving 7 bases of the junction unmatched. Looked up from germline, CDR1 is SNHLY and CDR2 is FYNNEI. The CDR3 extends over 15 amino acids. In nucleotides, the CDR3 is TGTGCCAGCAACCAGGGACTAGCGGGGGGTGGGACCCAGTACTTC. Protein sequence: CASNQGLAGGGTQYF.

This chain joins TRBV7-9 and TRBJ1-2, with D possibly being TRBD1 (5 bases). V was trimmed by 1 base and J by 5 bases, leaving 8 bases between them. The CDR3 consists of 13 residues. The germline gives CDR1 SEHNR, CDR2 FQNEAQ (reference sequence). CDR3 sequence (DNA): TGTGCCAGCAGCTTAGAGGAGGGGTATGGCTACACCTTC. Residues: CASSLEEGYGYTF.

The chain couples TRBV12-3 or TRBV12-4 to TRBJ2-7, with 7 bases fitting TRBD1. V was pared by 6 bases and J by 6 bases, with 2 bases of the junction left unmatched. This CDR3 has 11 residues. The CDR3 protein is CASRTGAEQYF. In nucleotides, the CDR3 is TGTGCCAGCAGAACAGGGGCCGAGCAGTACTTC.